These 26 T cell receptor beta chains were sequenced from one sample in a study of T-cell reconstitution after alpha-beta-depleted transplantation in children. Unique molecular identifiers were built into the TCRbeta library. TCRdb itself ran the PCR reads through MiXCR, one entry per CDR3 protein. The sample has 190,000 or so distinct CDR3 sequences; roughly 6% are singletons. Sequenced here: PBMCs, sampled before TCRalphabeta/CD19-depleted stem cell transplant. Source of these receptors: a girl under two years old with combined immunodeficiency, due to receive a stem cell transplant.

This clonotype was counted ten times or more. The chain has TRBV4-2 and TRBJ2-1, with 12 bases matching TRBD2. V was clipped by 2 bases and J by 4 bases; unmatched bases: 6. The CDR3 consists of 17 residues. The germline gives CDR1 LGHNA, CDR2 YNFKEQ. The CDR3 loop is CASSQSSGTSGYNEQFF. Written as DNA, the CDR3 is TGTGCCAGCAGCCAATCCTCGGGGACTAGCGGGTACAATGAGCAGTTCTTC.

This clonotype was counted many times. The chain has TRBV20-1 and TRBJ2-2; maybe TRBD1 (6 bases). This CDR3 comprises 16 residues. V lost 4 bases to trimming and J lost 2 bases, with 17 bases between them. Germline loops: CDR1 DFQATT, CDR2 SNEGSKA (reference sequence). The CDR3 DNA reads TGCAGTGCTACAAACAGGGTGAGACACAACACCGGGGAGCTGTTTTTT. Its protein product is CSATNRVRHNTGELFF.

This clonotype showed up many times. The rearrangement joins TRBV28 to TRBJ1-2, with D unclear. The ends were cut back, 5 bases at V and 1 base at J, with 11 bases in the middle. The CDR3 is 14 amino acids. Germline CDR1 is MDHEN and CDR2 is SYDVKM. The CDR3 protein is CASSIHTVNYGYTF. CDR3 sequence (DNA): TGTGCCAGCAGTATTCATACAGTTAACTATGGCTACACCTTC.

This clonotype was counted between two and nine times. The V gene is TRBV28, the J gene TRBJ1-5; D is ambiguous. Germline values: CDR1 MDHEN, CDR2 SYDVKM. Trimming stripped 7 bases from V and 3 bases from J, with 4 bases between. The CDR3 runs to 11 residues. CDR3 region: CASNNNQPQHF. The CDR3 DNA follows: TGTGCCAGCAATAACAATCAGCCCCAGCATTTT.

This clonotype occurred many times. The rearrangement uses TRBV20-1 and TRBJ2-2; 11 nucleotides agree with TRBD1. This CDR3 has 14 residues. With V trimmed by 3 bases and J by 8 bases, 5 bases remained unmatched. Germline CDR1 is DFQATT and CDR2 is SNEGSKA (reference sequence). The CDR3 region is CSARDRGLMGELFF. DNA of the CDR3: TGCAGTGCTAGGGACAGGGGGCTCATGGGGGAGCTGTTTTTT.

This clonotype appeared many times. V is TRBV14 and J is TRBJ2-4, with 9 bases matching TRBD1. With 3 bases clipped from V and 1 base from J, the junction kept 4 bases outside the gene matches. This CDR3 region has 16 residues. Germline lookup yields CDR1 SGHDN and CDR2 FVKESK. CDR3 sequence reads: CASSQNRGLAKNIQYF. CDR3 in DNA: TGTGCCAGCAGCCAGAACAGGGGGCTGGCCAAAAACATTCAGTACTTC.

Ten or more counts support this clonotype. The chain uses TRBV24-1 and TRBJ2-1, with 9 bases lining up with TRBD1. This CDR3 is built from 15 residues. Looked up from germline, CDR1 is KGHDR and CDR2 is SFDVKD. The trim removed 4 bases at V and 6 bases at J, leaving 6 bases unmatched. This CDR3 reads CATSDLDRGSNEQFF. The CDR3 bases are TGTGCCACCAGTGACCTGGACAGGGGTAGCAATGAGCAGTTCTTC.

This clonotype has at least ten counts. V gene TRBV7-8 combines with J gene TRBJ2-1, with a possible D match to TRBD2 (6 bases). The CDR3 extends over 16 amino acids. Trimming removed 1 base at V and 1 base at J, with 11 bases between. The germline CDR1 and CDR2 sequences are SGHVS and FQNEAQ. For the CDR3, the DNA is TGTGCCAGCAGCTTAGATTCGCGGGATTCCTACAATGAGCAGTTCTTC. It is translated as CASSLDSRDSYNEQFF.

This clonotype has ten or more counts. Here the CDR3 reads CASRSGGYLDTQYF. The CDR3 DNA sequence: TGTGCCAGCAGAAGCGGGGGCTACCTGGATACGCAGTATTTT. The rearrangement joins TRBV3-1 to TRBJ2-3; TRBD2 matches 8 bases. Per germline, CDR1 LGHDT and CDR2 YNNKEL (reference sequence). V was pared by 6 bases and J by 6 bases, with 8 bases of the junction left unmatched. This CDR3 has 14 residues.

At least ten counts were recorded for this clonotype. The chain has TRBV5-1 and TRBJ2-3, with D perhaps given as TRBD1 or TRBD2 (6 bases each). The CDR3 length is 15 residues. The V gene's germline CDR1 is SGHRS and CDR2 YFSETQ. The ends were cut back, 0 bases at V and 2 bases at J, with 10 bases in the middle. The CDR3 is CASSLGGALTDTQYF. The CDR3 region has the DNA TGCGCCAGCAGCTTGGGGGGGGCCCTCACAGATACGCAGTATTTT. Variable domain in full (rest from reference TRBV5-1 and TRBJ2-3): KAGVTQTPRYLIKTRGQQVTLSCSPISGHRSVSWYQQTPGQGLQFLFEYFSETQRNKGNFPGRFSGRQFSNSRSEMNVSTLELGDSALYLCASSLGGALTDTQYFGPGTRLTVL.

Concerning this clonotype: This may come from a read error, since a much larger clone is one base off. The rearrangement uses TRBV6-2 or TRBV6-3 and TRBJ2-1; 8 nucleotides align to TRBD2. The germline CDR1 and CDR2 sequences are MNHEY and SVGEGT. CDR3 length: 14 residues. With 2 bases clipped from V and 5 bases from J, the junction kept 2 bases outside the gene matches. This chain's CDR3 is CASSYIGGDNEQFF. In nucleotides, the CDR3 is TGTGCCAGCAGTTACATCGGGGGGGACAATGAGCAGTTCTTC.

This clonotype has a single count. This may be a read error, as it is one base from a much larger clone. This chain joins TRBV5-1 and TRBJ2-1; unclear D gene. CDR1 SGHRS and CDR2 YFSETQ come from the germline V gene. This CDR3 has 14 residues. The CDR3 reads CASILDGDRNEQFF. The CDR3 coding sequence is TGCGCCAGCATCTTGGATGGCGATAGAAATGAGCAGTTCTTC.

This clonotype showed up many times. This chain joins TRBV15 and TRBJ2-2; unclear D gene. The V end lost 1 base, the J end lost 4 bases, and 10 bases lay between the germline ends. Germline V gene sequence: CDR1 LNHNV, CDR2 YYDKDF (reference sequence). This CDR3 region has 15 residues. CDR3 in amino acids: CATSRVRQTTGELFF. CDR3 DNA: TGTGCCACCAGCAGAGTAAGGCAGACCACCGGGGAGCTGTTTTTT.

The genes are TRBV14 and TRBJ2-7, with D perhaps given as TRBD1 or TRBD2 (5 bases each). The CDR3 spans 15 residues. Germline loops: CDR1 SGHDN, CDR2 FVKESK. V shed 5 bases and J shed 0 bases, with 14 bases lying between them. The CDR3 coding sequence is TGTGCCAGCAGCTACCGGGACGGCCACTCCTACGAGCAGTACTTC. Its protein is CASSYRDGHSYEQYF.

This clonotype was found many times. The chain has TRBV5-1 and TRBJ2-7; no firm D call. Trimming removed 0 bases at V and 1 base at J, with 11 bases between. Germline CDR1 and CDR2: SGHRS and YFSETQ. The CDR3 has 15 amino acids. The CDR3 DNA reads TGCGCCAGCAGCTTGGCAGTCAATCTTTCCTACGAGCAGTACTTC. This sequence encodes CASSLAVNLSYEQYF.

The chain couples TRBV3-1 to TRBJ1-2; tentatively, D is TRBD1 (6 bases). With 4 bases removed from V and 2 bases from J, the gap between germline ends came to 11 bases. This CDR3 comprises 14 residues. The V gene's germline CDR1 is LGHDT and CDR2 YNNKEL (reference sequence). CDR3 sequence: CASSLPGQNYGYTF. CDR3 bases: TGTGCCAGCAGCCTCCCTGGACAGAACTATGGCTACACCTTC.

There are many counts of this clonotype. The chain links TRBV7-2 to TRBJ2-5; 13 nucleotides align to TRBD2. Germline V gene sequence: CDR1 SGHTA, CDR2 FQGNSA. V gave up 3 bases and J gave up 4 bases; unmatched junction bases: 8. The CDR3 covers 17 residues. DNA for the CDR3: TGTGCCAGCAGCTTCCCCACTAGCGGGGGGGAAGGAGAGACCCAGTACTTC. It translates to CASSFPTSGGEGETQYF.

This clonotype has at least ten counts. The chain's CDR3 is CASSLMSSSTDTQYF. The CDR3 region has the DNA TGTGCCAGCAGCTTAATGTCTAGCAGCACAGATACGCAGTATTTT. The genes are TRBV7-6 and TRBJ2-3, with a tentative D call TRBD2 (5 bases). In germline, CDR1 is SGHVS, CDR2 FNYEAQ. CDR3 size: 15 residues. V dropped 2 bases and J dropped 0 bases, with 9 bases sitting between them.

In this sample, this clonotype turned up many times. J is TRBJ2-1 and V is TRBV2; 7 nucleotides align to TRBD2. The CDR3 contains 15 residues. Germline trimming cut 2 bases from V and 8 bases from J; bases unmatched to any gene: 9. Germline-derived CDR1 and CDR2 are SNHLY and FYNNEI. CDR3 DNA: TGTGCCAGCAGTGAAAACGAACTAGCGCGGTATGAGCAGTTCTTC. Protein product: CASSENELARYEQFF.

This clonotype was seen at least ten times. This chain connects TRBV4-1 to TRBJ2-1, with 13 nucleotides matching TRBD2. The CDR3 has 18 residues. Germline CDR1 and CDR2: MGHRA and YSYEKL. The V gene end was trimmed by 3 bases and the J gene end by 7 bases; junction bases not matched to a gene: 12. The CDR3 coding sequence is TGCGCCAGCAGCCAGACTATCCGGGGGACTAGCGGGGCGAATGAGCAGTTCTTC. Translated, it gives CASSQTIRGTSGANEQFF.

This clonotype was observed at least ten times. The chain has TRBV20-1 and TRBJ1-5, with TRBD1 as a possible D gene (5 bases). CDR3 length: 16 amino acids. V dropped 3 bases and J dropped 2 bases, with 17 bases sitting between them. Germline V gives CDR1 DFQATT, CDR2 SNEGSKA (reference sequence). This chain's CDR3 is CSASNFALGGNQPQHF. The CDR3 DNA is TGCAGTGCTAGTAATTTCGCCCTGGGGGGCAATCAGCCCCAGCATTTT.

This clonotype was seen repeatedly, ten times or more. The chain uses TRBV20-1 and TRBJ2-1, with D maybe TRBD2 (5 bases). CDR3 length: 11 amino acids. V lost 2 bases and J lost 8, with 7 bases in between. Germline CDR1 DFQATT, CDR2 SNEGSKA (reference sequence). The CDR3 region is CSARPSHEQFF. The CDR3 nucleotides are TGCAGTGCTAGACCTAGCCATGAGCAGTTCTTC.

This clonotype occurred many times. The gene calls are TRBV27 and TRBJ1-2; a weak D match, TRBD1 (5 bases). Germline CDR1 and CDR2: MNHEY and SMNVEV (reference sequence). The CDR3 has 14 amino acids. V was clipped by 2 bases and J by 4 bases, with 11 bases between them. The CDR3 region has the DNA TGTGCCAGCAGTTTAGACAGAACGTTCTATGGCTACACCTTC. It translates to CASSLDRTFYGYTF.

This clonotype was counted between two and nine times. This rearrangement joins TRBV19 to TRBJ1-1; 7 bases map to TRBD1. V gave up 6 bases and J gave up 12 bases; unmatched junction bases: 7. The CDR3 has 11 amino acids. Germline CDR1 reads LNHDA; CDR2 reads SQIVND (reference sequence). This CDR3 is CASRDRPKTFF. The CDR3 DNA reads TGTGCCAGTAGGGACAGGCCGAAAACTTTCTTT.

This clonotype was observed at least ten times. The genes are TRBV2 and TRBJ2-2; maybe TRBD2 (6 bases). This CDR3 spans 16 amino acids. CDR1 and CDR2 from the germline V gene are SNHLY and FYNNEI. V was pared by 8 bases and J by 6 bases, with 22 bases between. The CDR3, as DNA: TGTGCCAGCGTCGGCACTAGCTCGATTGTGTCCGGGGAGCTGTTTTTT. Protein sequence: CASVGTSSIVSGELFF.

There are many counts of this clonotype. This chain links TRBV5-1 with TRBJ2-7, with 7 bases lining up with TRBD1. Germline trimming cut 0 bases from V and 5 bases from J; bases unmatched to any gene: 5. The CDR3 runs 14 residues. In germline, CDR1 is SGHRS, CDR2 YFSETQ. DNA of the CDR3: TGCGCCAGCAGCTTGGTTATAGGGGGCCACGAGCAGTACTTC. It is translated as CASSLVIGGHEQYF.